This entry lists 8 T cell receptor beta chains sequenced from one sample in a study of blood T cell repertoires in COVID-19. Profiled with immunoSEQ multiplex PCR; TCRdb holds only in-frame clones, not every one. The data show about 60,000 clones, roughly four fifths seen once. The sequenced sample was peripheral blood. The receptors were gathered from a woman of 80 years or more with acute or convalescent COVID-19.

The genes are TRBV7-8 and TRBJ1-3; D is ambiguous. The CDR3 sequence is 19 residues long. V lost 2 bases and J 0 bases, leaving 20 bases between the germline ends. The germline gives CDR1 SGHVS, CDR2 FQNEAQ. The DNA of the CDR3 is TGTGCCAGCAGCTTAAGTTTAAGCGTCGCCGGGATCTCTGGAAACACCATATATTTT. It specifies CASSLSLSVAGISGNTIYF. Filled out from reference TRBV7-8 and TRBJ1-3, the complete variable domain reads GAGVSQSPRYKVAKRGQDVALRCDPISGHVSLFWYQQALGQGPEFLTYFQNEAQLDKSGLPSDRFFAERPEGSVSTLKIQRTQQEDSAVYLCASSLSLSVAGISGNTIYFGEGSWLTVV.

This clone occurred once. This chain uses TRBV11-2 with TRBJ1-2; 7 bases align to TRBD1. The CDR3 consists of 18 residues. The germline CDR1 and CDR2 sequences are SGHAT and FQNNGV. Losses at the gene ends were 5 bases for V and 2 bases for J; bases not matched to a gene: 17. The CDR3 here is CASSVIAQGSRVNYGYTF. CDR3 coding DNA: TGTGCCAGCAGCGTAATAGCACAGGGGAGTCGGGTCAACTATGGCTACACCTTC.

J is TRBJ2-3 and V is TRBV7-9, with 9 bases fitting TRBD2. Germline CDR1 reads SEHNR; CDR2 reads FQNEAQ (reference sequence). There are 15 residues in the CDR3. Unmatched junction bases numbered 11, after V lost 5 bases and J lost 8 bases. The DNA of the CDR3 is TGTGCCAGCAGCGAGTTAGCTAGCGGGGTGACTACGCAGTATTTT. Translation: CASSELASGVTTQYF.

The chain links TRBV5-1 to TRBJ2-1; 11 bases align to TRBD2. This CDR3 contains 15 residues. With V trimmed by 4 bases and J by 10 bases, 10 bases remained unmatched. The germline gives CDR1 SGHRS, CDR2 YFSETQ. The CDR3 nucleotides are TGCGCCAGCAGCCCTCTACTAGCGGGAGCTCGCGAGCAGTTCTTC. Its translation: CASSPLLAGAREQFF. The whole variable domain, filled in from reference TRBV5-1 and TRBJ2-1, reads KAGVTQTPRYLIKTRGQQVTLSCSPISGHRSVSWYQQTPGQGLQFLFEYFSETQRNKGNFPGRFSGRQFSNSRSEMNVSTLELGDSALYLCASSPLLAGAREQFFGPGTRLTVL.

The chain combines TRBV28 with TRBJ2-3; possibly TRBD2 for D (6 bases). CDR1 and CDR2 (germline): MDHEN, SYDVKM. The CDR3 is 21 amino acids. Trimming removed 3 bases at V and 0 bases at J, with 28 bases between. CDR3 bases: TGTGCCAGCAGTTTTTCCTTTCCCACCCGAGGAGGGGCAATGAGCACAGATACGCAGTATTTT. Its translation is CASSFSFPTRGGAMSTDTQYF.

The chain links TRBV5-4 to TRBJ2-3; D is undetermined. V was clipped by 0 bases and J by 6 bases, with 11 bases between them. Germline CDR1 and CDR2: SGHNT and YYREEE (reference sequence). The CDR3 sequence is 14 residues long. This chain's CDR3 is CASSLGSGRDTQYF. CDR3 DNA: TGTGCCAGCAGCTTGGGGTCGGGTAGGGATACGCAGTATTTT.

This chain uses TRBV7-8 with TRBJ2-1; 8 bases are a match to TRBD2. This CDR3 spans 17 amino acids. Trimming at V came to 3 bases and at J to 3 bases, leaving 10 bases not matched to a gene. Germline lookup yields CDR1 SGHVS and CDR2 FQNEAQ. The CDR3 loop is CASSFANPGLGYNEQFF. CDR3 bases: TGTGCCAGCAGCTTCGCGAATCCGGGACTAGGCTACAATGAGCAGTTCTTC.

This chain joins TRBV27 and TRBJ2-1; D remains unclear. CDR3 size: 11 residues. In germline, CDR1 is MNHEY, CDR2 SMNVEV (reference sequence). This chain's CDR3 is CASRSYNEQFF. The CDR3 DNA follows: TGTGCATCGAGGTCCTACAATGAGCAGTTCTTC.